This T cell receptor (beta chain) was recorded in a study of PD-L1 blockade in urothelial cancer. Using immunoSEQ multiplex PCR, the repertoire was profiled, and TCRdb retains in-frame clones only, with some absent. Of about 95,000 clones listed, 90% are singletons. Time point specified: pretreatment peripheral blood. The germline gives CDR1 SGHNT, CDR2 YYREEE (reference sequence). The length of the CDR3 is 13 residues. Trimming took 0 bases from V and 5 from J, leaving 6 bases between them. Sequenced material: PBMCs, taken around atezolizumab (anti-PD-L1) treatment. The TCR comes from a man in his sixties with urothelial cancer. The chain combines TRBV5-4 with TRBJ2-1; D call uncertain. The CDR3 DNA reads as TGTGCCAGCAGCTTGGAACAGCACAATGAGCAGTTCTTC. Translated, it gives CASSLEQHNEQFF.